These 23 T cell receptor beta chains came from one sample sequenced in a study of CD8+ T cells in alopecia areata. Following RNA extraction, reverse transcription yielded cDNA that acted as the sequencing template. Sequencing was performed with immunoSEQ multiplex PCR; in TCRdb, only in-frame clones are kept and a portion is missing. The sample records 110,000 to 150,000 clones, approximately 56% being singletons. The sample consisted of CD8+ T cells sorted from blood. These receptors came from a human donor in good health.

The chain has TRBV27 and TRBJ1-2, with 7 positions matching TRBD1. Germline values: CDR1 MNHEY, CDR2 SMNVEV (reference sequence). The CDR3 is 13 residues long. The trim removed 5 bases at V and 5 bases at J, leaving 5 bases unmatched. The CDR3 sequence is CASSPTGSYGYTF. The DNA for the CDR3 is TGTGCCAGCAGTCCGACAGGGAGTTATGGCTACACCTTC.

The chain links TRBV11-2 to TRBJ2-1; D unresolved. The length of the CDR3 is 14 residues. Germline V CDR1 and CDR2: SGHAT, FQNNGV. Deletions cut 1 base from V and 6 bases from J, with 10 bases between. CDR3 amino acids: CASSLAWAGNEQFF. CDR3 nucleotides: TGTGCCAGCAGCTTAGCGTGGGCCGGCAATGAGCAGTTCTTC.

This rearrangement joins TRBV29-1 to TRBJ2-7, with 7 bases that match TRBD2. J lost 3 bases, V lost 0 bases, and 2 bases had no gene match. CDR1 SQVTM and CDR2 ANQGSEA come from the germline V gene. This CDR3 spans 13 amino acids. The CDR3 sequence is CSVEDGGGYEQYF. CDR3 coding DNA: TGCAGCGTTGAAGATGGCGGGGGCTACGAGCAGTACTTC.

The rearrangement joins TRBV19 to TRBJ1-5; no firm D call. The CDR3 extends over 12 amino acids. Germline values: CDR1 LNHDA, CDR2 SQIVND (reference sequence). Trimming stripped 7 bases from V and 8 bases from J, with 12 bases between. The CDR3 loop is CASTAGWEPQHF. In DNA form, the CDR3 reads TGTGCCAGTACGGCAGGTTGGGAGCCCCAGCATTTT.

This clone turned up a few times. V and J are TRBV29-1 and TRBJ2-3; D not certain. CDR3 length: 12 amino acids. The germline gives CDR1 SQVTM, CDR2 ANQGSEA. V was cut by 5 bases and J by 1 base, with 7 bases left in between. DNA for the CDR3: TGCAGCGTTCAGTTTGGCACAGATACGCAGTATTTT. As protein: CSVQFGTDTQYF.

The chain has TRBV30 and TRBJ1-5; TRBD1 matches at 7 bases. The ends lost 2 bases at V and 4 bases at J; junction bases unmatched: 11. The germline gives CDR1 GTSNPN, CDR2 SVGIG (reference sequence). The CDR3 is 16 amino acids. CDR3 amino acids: CAWSPPDRKDNQPQHF. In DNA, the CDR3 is TGTGCCTGGAGTCCACCGGACAGGAAGGATAATCAGCCCCAGCATTTT. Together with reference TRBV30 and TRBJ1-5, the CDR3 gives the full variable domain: SQTIHQWPATLVQPVGSPLSLECTVEGTSNPNLYWYRQAAGRGLQLLFYSVGIGQISSEVPQNLSASRPQDRQFILSSKKLLLSDSGFYLCAWSPPDRKDNQPQHFGDGTRLSIL.

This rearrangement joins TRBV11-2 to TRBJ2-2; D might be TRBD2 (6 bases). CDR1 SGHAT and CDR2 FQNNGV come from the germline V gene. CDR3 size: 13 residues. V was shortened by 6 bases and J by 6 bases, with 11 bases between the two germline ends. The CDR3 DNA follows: TGTGCCAGCAGTTCTAGCGTCCCCGGGGAGCTGTTTTTT. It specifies CASSSSVPGELFF.

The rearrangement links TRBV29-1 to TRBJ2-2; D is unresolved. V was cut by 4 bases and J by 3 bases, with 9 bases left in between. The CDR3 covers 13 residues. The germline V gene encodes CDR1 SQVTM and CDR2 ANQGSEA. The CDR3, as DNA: TGCAGCGTTGTGTGGGGTTACACCGGGGAGCTGTTTTTT. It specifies CSVVWGYTGELFF.

The CDR3 region has the DNA TGTGCCAGCAGCTCTCAGGGAGTGCTTTATGGCTACACCTTC. It specifies CASSSQGVLYGYTF. The V and J genes are TRBV11-2 and TRBJ1-2, with D perhaps matching TRBD1 (5 bases). Trimming shortened V by 4 bases and J by 5 bases, and 14 bases separated the two germline ends. The CDR3 spans 14 residues. Per germline, CDR1 SGHAT and CDR2 FQNNGV.

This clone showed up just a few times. The CDR3 region is CSVEGWGRDGYTF. CDR3 nucleotide sequence: TGCAGCGTTGAAGGGTGGGGCCGCGATGGCTACACCTTC. This chain uses TRBV29-1 with TRBJ1-2; tentative D call: TRBD1 (5 bases). Germline lookup yields CDR1 SQVTM and CDR2 ANQGSEA. The length of the CDR3 is 13 residues. V was clipped by 1 base and J by 6 bases, with 12 bases between them.

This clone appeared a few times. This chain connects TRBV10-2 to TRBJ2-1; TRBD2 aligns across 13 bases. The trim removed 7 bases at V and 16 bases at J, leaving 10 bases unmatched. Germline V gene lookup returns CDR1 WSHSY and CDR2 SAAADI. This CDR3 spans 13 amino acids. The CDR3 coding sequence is TGCGCCAGCAACCTTGTACTAGCGGGAGGGTACTTCTTC. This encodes CASNLVLAGGYFF.

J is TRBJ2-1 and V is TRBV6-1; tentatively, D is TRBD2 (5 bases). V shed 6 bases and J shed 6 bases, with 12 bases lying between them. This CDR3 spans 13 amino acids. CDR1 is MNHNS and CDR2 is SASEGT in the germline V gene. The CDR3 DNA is TGTGCCAGCAGCCGACGGACTGGCAATGAGCAGTTCTTC. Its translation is CASSRRTGNEQFF.

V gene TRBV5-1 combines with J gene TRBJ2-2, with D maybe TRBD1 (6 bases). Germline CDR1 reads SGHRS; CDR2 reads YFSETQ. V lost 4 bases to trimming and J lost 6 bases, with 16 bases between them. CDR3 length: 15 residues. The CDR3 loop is CASSTTDRYPGELFF. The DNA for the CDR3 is TGCGCCAGCAGCACGACCGACAGGTATCCCGGGGAGCTGTTTTTT.

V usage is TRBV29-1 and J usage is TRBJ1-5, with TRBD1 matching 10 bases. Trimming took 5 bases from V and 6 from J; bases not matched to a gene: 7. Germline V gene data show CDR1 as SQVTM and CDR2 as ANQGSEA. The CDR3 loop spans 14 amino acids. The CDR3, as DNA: TGCAGCGTTCCTCCGGGACAGGGGCTTCAGCCCCAGCATTTT. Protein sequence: CSVPPGQGLQPQHF.

The CDR3, as DNA: TGCAGCGTTGCTGGCAGGGTGAAGACCCAGTACTTC. This sequence encodes CSVAGRVKTQYF. This rearrangement joins TRBV29-1 to TRBJ2-5; D possibly corresponds to TRBD1 (5 bases). V lost 4 bases, J lost 6 bases, and 12 bases lay in between. CDR3 length: 12 residues. CDR1 and CDR2 (germline): SQVTM, ANQGSEA.

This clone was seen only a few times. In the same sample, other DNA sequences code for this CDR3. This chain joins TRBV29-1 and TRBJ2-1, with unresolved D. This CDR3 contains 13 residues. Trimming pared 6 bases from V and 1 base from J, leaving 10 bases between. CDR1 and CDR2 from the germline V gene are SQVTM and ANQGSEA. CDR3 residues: CSVETNSYNEQFF. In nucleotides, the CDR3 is TGCAGCGTCGAGACCAATTCCTACAATGAGCAGTTCTTC.

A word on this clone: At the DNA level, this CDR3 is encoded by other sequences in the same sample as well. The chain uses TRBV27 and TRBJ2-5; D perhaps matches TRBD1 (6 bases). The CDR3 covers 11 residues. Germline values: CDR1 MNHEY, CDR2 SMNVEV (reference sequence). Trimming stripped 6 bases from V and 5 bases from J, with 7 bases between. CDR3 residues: CASRRGETQYF. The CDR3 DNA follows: TGTGCCAGCAGGAGGGGGGAGACCCAGTACTTC.

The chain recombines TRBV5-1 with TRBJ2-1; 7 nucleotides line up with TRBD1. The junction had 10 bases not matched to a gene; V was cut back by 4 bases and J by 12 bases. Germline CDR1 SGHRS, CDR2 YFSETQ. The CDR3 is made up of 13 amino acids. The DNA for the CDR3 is TGCGCCAGCAGCAAATGGCAGGGGGACGTGCAGTTCTTC. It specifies CASSKWQGDVQFF.

Written as DNA, the CDR3 is TGTGCCAGCAGCGCATCCGGGACTACACAAGAGACCCAGTACTTC. Protein sequence: CASSASGTTQETQYF. The rearrangement links TRBV9 to TRBJ2-5; 7 bases are shared with TRBD2. CDR1 is SGDLS, CDR2 YYNGEE, per germline. The CDR3 is 15 residues long. V lost 3 bases to trimming and J lost 2 bases; unmatched junction nucleotides: 7.

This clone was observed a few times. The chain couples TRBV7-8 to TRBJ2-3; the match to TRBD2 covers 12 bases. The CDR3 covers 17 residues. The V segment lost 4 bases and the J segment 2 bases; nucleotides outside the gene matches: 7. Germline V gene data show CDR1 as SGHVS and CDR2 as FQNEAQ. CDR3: CASSSYRLAGVTDTQYF. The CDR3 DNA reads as TGTGCCAGCAGCTCATACCGACTAGCGGGAGTCACAGATACGCAGTATTTT.

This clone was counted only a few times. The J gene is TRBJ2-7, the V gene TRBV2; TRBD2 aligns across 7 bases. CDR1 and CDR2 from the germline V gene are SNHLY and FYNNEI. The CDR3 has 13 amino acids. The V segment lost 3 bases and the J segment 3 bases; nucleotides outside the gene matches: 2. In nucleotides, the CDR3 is TGTGCCAGCAGTGAGACTAGCAGCTACGAGCAGTACTTC. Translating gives CASSETSSYEQYF.

The CDR3 sequence is CASSEFRRTGELFF. The CDR3 nucleotides are TGTGCCAGCAGTGAATTTAGGAGGACCGGGGAGCTGTTTTTT. The V and J genes are TRBV6-1 and TRBJ2-2, with D possibly TRBD2 on 5 matching bases. The CDR3 covers 14 residues. Trimming stripped 2 bases from V and 5 bases from J, with 9 bases between. Per germline, CDR1 MNHNS and CDR2 SASEGT.

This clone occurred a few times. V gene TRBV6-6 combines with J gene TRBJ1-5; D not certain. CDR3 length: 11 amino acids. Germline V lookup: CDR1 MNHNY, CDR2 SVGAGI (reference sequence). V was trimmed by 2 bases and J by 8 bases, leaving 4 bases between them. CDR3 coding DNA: TGTGCCAGCAGTTACGGGGAGCCCCAGCATTTT. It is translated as CASSYGEPQHF.